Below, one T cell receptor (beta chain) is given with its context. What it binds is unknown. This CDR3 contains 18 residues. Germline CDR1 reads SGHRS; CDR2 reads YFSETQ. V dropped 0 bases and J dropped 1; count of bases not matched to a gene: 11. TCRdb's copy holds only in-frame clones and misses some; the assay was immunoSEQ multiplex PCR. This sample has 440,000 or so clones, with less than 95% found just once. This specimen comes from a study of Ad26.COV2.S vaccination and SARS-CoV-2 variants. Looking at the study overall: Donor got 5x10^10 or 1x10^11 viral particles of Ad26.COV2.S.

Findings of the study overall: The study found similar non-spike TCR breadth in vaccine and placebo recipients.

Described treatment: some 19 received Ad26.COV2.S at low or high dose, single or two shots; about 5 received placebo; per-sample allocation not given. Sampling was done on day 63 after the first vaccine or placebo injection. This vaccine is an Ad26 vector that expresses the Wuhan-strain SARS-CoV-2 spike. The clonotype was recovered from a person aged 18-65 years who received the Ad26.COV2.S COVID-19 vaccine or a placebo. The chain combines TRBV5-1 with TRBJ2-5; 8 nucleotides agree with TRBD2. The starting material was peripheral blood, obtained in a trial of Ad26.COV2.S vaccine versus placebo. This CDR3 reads CASSLAWSSGRAQETQYF. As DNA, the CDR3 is TGCGCCAGCAGCTTGGCCTGGAGTTCCGGGAGGGCCCAAGAGACCCAGTACTTC.